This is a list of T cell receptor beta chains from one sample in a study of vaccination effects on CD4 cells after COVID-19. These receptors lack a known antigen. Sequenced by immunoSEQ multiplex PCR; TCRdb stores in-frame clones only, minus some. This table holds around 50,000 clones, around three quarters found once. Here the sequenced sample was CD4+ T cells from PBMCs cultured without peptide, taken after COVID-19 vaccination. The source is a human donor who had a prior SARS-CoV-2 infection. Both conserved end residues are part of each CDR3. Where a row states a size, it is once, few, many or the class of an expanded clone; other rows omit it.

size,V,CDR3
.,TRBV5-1,CASSSLGGNTEAFF
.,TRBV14,CASSQEGLSDRNNEQFF
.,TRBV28,CASSSPGQGTDTQYF
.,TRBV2,CASSAMENQPQHF
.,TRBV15,CATSRDIPTWRQPQHF
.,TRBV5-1,CASSLSGSSYEQYF
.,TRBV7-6,CASSHPRGGLSPYNEQFF
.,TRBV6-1,CASSENRLATNEKLFF
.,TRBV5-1,CASSLDPTSGGLSYEQYF
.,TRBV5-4,CASSLDTNTEAFF
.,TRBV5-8,CASSRDRSNEQFF
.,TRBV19,CASNDRGGNEKLFF
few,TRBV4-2,CASSQAHRADEKLFF
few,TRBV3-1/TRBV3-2,CASKQGALSYEQYF
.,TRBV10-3,CAISENGQGRSNEQFF
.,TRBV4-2,CASSQESQGASTQYF
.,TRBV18,CASSPELQGIQQYF
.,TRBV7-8,CASSSYRGIQARSEKLFF
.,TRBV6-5,CASSYLRATPQYF
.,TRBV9,CASSAPESAGNTIYF
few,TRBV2,CASSEYRGDEQYF
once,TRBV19,CASSLSTSYEQYF
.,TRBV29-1,CSAGGGSGVSYEQYF
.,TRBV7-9,CASSLVGPQETQYF
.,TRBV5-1,CASSLGTGSYGYTF
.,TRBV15,CATSRPRGGATEQYF
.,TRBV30,CAWTGRGRLKYGYTF
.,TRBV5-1,CASRKGQNANTGELFF
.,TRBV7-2,CASSLAALDKNIQYF
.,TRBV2,CASSGGRPTTDTQYF
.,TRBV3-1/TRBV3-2,CASSQARWTQYF
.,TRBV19,CASSITGGLGYTF
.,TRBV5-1,CASSFLAGGPTGELFF
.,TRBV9,CASSIAGGDFEETQYF
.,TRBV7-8,CASSLRVGTSGGGELFF
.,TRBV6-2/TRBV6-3,CASSYFRPRGTGPETQYF
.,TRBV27,CASSFLGGTGELFF
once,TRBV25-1,CASVGGGQNTEAFF
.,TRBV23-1,CASSPSSLSGANVLTF
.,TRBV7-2,CATNGRTSVSTDTQYF
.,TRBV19,CASSPGQGRDNEQFF
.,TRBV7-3,CASSSSYLDTQYF
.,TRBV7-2,CASSFAGGRGIYNEQFF
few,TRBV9,CASSDQTGSSYNEQFF
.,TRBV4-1,CASSQVVLGSGNTIYF
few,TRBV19,CATNRGGSGEQFF